The 30 T cell receptor beta chains below come from one sample, sequenced in a study of cytomegalovirus exposure and HLA in healthy donors. Amplification used 60 Vbeta primers and 13 Jbeta primers. Sequenced by immunoSEQ multiplex PCR; TCRdb stores in-frame clones only, minus some. Among roughly 120,000 clones listed, 79% were seen once. Source material: PBMCs. These receptors came from a man aged 25 to 45 in good health and CMV-seropositive.

V and J are TRBV4-2 and TRBJ2-5, with 7 bases identical to TRBD2. The CDR3 sequence is 14 residues long. Germline CDR1 reads LGHNA; CDR2 reads YNFKEQ. V gave up 1 base and J gave up 2 bases; unmatched junction bases: 1. In nucleotides, the CDR3 is TGTGCCAGCAGCCAAGGACTAGCTCAAGAGACCCAGTACTTC. Residues: CASSQGLAQETQYF.

V gene TRBV7-9 combines with J gene TRBJ1-5; 11 bases line up with TRBD1. The V segment lost 4 bases and the J segment 2 bases; nucleotides outside the gene matches: 10. Germline V gene lookup returns CDR1 SEHNR and CDR2 FQNEAQ (reference sequence). This CDR3 comprises 18 residues. The CDR3 sequence is CASSSGTGTGGGNQPQHF. CDR3 nucleotides: TGTGCCAGCAGCTCAGGGACCGGGACAGGGGGAGGCAATCAGCCCCAGCATTTT.

The chain joins TRBV9 to TRBJ1-2; 10 nucleotides line up with TRBD1. The CDR3 runs 14 residues. The ends lost 3 bases at V and 5 bases at J; junction bases unmatched: 4. Per the germline V gene, CDR1 is SGDLS and CDR2 is YYNGEE. CDR3: CASSGQGAIYGYTF. CDR3 sequence (DNA): TGTGCCAGCAGCGGACAGGGGGCAATATATGGCTACACCTTC. Using reference TRBV9 and TRBJ1-2 for the parts outside the CDR3, the full variable domain is DSGVTQTPKHLITATGQRVTLRCSPRSGDLSVYWYQQSLDQGLQFLIQYYNGEERAKGNILERFSAQQFPDLHSELNLSSLELGDSALYFCASSGQGAIYGYTFGSGTRLTVV.

The genes are TRBV4-3 and TRBJ2-7, with D possibly matching TRBD2 (6 bases). V was trimmed by 0 bases and J by 6 bases, leaving 15 bases between them. Per germline, CDR1 LGHNA and CDR2 YSLEER. The CDR3 sequence is 15 residues long. CDR3 coding DNA: TGCGCCAGCAGCCAAGATTTCAAAGGAGGGCTCGAGCAGTACTTC. It is translated as CASSQDFKGGLEQYF.

A word on this clone: At one of its ends the junction is not consistent with the germline gene, which may arise from a read error. The chain joins TRBV15 to TRBJ2-5; TRBD1 matches at 7 bases. This CDR3 has 13 residues. The germline V gene encodes CDR1 LNHNV and CDR2 YYDKDF (reference sequence). This CDR3 is CATTRQGPETQYF. The CDR3 DNA sequence: TGTGCCACCACCAGACAGGGCCCAGAGACCCAGTACTTC.

This chain joins TRBV7-2 and TRBJ2-6; D is uncertain. The V gene lost 3 bases and the J gene lost 1 base, with 7 bases spanning the gap. The CDR3 loop spans 15 amino acids. From germline, CDR1 is SGHTA and CDR2 FQGNSA. The DNA of the CDR3 is TGTGCCAGCAGCTTCAAAACATCTGGGGCCAACGTCCTGACTTTC. Translated: CASSFKTSGANVLTF. Full variable domain (outside the CDR3, taken from reference TRBV7-2 and TRBJ2-6): GAGVSQSPSNKVTEKGKDVELRCDPISGHTALYWYRQSLGQGLEFLIYFQGNSAPDKSGLPSDRFSAERTGGSVSTLTIQRTQQEDSAVYLCASSFKTSGANVLTFGAGSRLTVL.

The genes are TRBV6-5 and TRBJ1-1, with D tentatively TRBD1 (5 bases). The CDR3 consists of 13 residues. The V and J ends lost 4 bases and 3 bases respectively, with 9 bases between them. The germline V gene has CDR1 MNHEY and CDR2 SVGAGI. The CDR3 region is CASSLQVDTEAFF. CDR3 in DNA: TGTGCCAGCAGTTTACAGGTGGACACTGAAGCTTTCTTT.

This sequence joins TRBV7-8 and TRBJ2-7, with D maybe TRBD2 (5 bases). The CDR3 is 12 amino acids. Germline V gives CDR1 SGHVS, CDR2 FQNEAQ. V lost 5 bases to trimming and J lost 9 bases, with 14 bases between them. The CDR3 loop is CASSEIKRRQYF. CDR3 coding DNA: TGTGCCAGCAGCGAAATCAAGCGGCGGCAGTACTTC.

The chain joins TRBV5-1 to TRBJ1-1, with TRBD1 matching over 7 bases. V lost 2 bases, J lost 3 bases, and 1 base stayed unmatched. The CDR3 runs 13 residues. Looked up from germline, CDR1 is SGHRS and CDR2 is YFSETQ. The chain's CDR3 is CASSFTGDTEAFF. The CDR3 DNA reads as TGCGCCAGCAGCTTCACAGGGGACACTGAAGCTTTCTTT. The full variable domain, its missing parts supplied by reference TRBV5-1 and TRBJ1-1, is KAGVTQTPRYLIKTRGQQVTLSCSPISGHRSVSWYQQTPGQGLQFLFEYFSETQRNKGNFPGRFSGRQFSNSRSEMNVSTLELGDSALYLCASSFTGDTEAFFGQGTRLTVV.

V gene TRBV7-8 combines with J gene TRBJ2-7; TRBD1 matches at 12 bases. Trimming cost V 4 bases and J 5 bases; bases outside gene matches: 3. This CDR3 is 14 amino acids long. Germline loops: CDR1 SGHVS, CDR2 FQNEAQ. Written as DNA, the CDR3 is TGTGCCAGCAGCTCGGGACAGGGGGCCCACGAGCAGTACTTC. Translation gives CASSSGQGAHEQYF. Full variable domain (missing parts from reference TRBV7-8 and TRBJ2-7): GAGVSQSPRYKVAKRGQDVALRCDPISGHVSLFWYQQALGQGPEFLTYFQNEAQLDKSGLPSDRFFAERPEGSVSTLKIQRTQQEDSAVYLCASSSGQGAHEQYFGPGTRLTVT.

The table lists this clone with a count of one. The chain combines TRBV9 with TRBJ1-2; tentative D call: TRBD1 (6 bases). Germline values: CDR1 SGDLS, CDR2 YYNGEE. V was shortened by 3 bases and J by 8 bases, with 14 bases between the two germline ends. The CDR3 has 13 amino acids. For the CDR3, the DNA is TGTGCCAGCAGCGCGGGGTCAGGGGTGGGCTACACCTTC. It translates to CASSAGSGVGYTF.

The chain joins TRBV9 to TRBJ2-5, with 10 bases lining up with TRBD1. V trimming: 2 bases; J trimming: 6 bases; junction bases outside the gene matches: 4. Per germline, CDR1 SGDLS and CDR2 YYNGEE. There are 14 residues in the CDR3. The DNA for the CDR3 is TGTGCCAGCAGCGTCTGGGACAGGGGACAGACCCAGTACTTC. Its translation: CASSVWDRGQTQYF.

V usage is TRBV28 and J usage is TRBJ2-5; D is perhaps TRBD1 (5 bases). The CDR3 covers 12 residues. Germline V lookup: CDR1 MDHEN, CDR2 SYDVKM. Trimming stripped 6 bases from V and 11 bases from J, with 16 bases between. The CDR3 reads CASRNQGNQQYF. In DNA, the CDR3 is TGTGCCAGCAGGAACCAGGGAAACCAGCAGTACTTC.

The chain is built from TRBV9 and TRBJ2-7; a weak D match, TRBD1 (6 bases). CDR1 is SGDLS and CDR2 is YYNGEE in the germline V gene. Trimming pared 2 bases from V and 5 bases from J, leaving 17 bases between. The CDR3 extends over 15 amino acids. CDR3 nucleotides: TGTGCCAGCAGCGTCAGTCTCTCAGGGGTCCACGAGCAGTACTTC. It yields the protein CASSVSLSGVHEQYF.

This chain links TRBV7-6 with TRBJ2-5; 7 nucleotides match TRBD1. Germline CDR1 SGHVS, CDR2 FNYEAQ. J was trimmed by 2 bases and V by 2 bases; bases with no gene match: 5. The CDR3 totals 15 residues. The CDR3 sequence: CASSLSPDRQETQYF. The CDR3 region has the DNA TGTGCCAGCAGCTTATCCCCGGACAGGCAAGAGACCCAGTACTTC.

This clone was picked up a small number of times. This chain uses TRBV4-3 with TRBJ2-2; D perhaps matches TRBD2 (5 bases). The germline V and J ends were trimmed by 0 bases and 6 bases, with 14 bases remaining between them. The germline gives CDR1 LGHNA, CDR2 YSLEER. The CDR3 is 16 amino acids. The DNA of the CDR3 is TGCGCCAGCAGCCAAGATTCAGGACTCCCCCCCGGGGAGCTGTTTTTT. Protein: CASSQDSGLPPGELFF.

This clone was detected only once. V usage is TRBV18 and J usage is TRBJ1-1, with D tentatively TRBD1 (6 bases). The V end was cut by 6 bases, the J end by 0 bases, with 14 bases between. CDR3 length equals 15 residues. The germline V gene encodes CDR1 KGHSH and CDR2 LQKENI. CDR3 amino acids: CASSRARQVNTEAFF. CDR3 DNA: TGTGCCAGCTCCAGGGCTAGACAGGTGAACACTGAAGCTTTCTTT.

With regard to this clone: The junction differs from germline at one of its ends, possibly a read error. V is TRBV7-9 and J is TRBJ2-7, with TRBD2 identical over 14 bases. The CDR3 spans 17 residues. The germline V gene encodes CDR1 SEHNR and CDR2 FQNEAQ (reference sequence). Here the CDR3 DNA reads TGTGCCAGCAGCCCTGGACTAGCGGGAGGCCCCTCCAACGAGCAGTACTTC. This encodes CASSPGLAGGPSNEQYF.

This rearrangement joins TRBV4-2 to TRBJ2-2, with TRBD2 matching over 11 bases. Germline loops: CDR1 LGHNA, CDR2 YNFKEQ. V was pared by 4 bases and J by 1 base, with 8 bases of the junction left unmatched. This CDR3 contains 18 residues. CDR3: CASSPRLAGMGNTGELFF. CDR3 sequence (DNA): TGTGCCAGCAGCCCCAGACTAGCGGGGATGGGGAACACCGGGGAGCTGTTTTTT.

J is TRBJ2-2 and V is TRBV10-1; 7 positions match TRBD2. The CDR3 length is 17 residues. V was pared by 0 bases and J by 2 bases, with 6 bases of the junction left unmatched. Germline-derived CDR1 and CDR2 are WNHNN and SYGVQD (reference sequence). This chain's CDR3 is CASSESGREENTGELFF. For the CDR3, the DNA is TGCGCCAGCAGTGAGTCTGGACGGGAGGAAAACACCGGGGAGCTGTTTTTT.

This chain links TRBV9 with TRBJ1-2; 7 bases map to TRBD1. CDR1 and CDR2 (germline): SGDLS, YYNGEE. Germline trimming cut 0 bases from V and 4 bases from J; bases unmatched to any gene: 0. The length of the CDR3 is 13 residues. This CDR3 reads CASSVGDSYGYTF. In nucleotides, the CDR3 is TGTGCCAGCAGCGTAGGGGACAGCTATGGCTACACCTTC.

The gene calls are TRBV29-1 and TRBJ2-1, with 16 bases that match TRBD2. With V trimmed by 7 bases and J by 3 bases, 9 bases remained unmatched. The CDR3 runs to 17 residues. In germline, CDR1 is SQVTM, CDR2 ANQGSEA. The CDR3 DNA sequence: TGCAGCGCCCCGGGACTAGCGGGAGGGCGGGGCTACAATGAGCAGTTCTTC. Translated: CSAPGLAGGRGYNEQFF.

The V and J genes are TRBV27 and TRBJ2-7; 11 bases fit TRBD2. The germline CDR1 and CDR2 sequences are MNHEY and SMNVEV (reference sequence). The V gene end was trimmed by 6 bases and the J gene end by 6 bases; junction bases not matched to a gene: 7. The CDR3 contains 14 residues. CDR3 DNA: TGTGCCAGCAGCCTACTCGGACTAGCGGGCGAGCAGTACTTC. This sequence encodes CASSLLGLAGEQYF.

V gene TRBV6-5 combines with J gene TRBJ1-2; D might be TRBD1 (6 bases). V lost 6 bases to trimming and J lost 3 bases, with 17 bases between them. This CDR3 is 15 amino acids long. Germline loops: CDR1 MNHEY, CDR2 SVGAGI. CDR3 sequence: CASRGGANLYYGYTF. CDR3 coding DNA: TGTGCCAGCAGGGGGGGGGCGAACCTTTACTATGGCTACACCTTC.

The genes are TRBV29-1 and TRBJ2-3; D unclear. The CDR3 totals 17 residues. Germline CDR1 and CDR2: SQVTM and ANQGSEA. V was shortened by 3 bases and J by 4 bases, with 23 bases between the two germline ends. CDR3 DNA sequence: TGCAGCGTTGAGGGCCCCTTTCTACCGCCAAGGCCAGATACGCAGTATTTT. This translates into CSVEGPFLPPRPDTQYF.

This clone was detected a few times. The gene calls are TRBV6-5 and TRBJ2-2; D is uncertain. The CDR3 extends over 16 amino acids. V lost 0 bases and J lost 1, with 9 bases in between. Germline lookup yields CDR1 MNHEY and CDR2 SVGAGI. Written as DNA, the CDR3 is TGTGCCAGCAGTTACTCGATGAGCCGGAACACCGGGGAGCTGTTTTTT. This translates into CASSYSMSRNTGELFF.

The chain employs TRBV4-3 and TRBJ2-7; TRBD2 matches at 9 bases. The CDR3 loop spans 16 amino acids. V was pared by 1 base and J by 3 bases, with 7 bases of the junction left unmatched. Germline V CDR1 and CDR2: LGHNA, YSLEER. The CDR3 region has the DNA TGCGCCAGCAGCCAAGGTGGCGGGGGGGGATTCTACGAGCAGTACTTC. Encoded protein: CASSQGGGGGFYEQYF.

The rearrangement links TRBV4-3 to TRBJ2-3, with D possibly matching TRBD1 (6 bases). The CDR3 contains 16 residues. V was pared by 2 bases and J by 6 bases, with 18 bases between. Per the germline V gene, CDR1 is LGHNA and CDR2 is YSLEER. The CDR3 DNA sequence: TGCGCCAGCAGCCAACACCCGACGACACAGGGCGATACGCAGTATTTT. Its translation: CASSQHPTTQGDTQYF.

The CDR3 DNA sequence: TGTGCCAGCAGTGCGTGGGGTAGCGGTTCACCCCTCCACTTT. It specifies CASSAWGSGSPLHF. This chain uses TRBV9 with TRBJ1-6, with D unresolved. Germline V gene sequence: CDR1 SGDLS, CDR2 YYNGEE. Trimming took off 5 bases at V and 9 bases at J, with 15 bases between the two ends. The CDR3 is 14 residues long.

This clone was detected once. The chain employs TRBV6-6 and TRBJ2-2; TRBD2 might be the D (7 bases). Trimming stripped 0 bases from V and 7 bases from J, with 15 bases between. The germline V gene has CDR1 MNHNY and CDR2 SVGAGI (reference sequence). CDR3 length equals 16 residues. CDR3 coding DNA: TGTGCCAGCAGTTACTCGGGCGGGGGCAGGATCGGGGAGCTGTTTTTT. As protein: CASSYSGGGRIGELFF.